This is a list of T cell receptor beta chains from one sample in a study of T cells in Graves' hyperthyroidism and ophthalmopathy. TCRdb re-analysed the multiplex PCR reads in MiXCR, keeping a single row per CDR3 protein. The sample has about 330,000 distinct CDR3 sequences, approximately 13% seen once; the top ten hold approximately 35%. Sequenced input: blood. The receptor source for this set is a woman in her 40s with Graves' ophthalmopathy. CDR3s include the opening cysteine and the closing phenylalanine or tryptophan. The D gene is left open where the match is weak. Some rows have no size entry. The others give once, few or many, or a class for an expanded clone.

TRBJ2-5 many TRBV19 . TGTGCCAGTAGTATAAGGAGGGACCAAGAGACCCAGTACTTC CASSIRRDQETQYF
TRBJ1-6 many TRBV12-3/TRBV12-4 TRBD1 TGTGCCAGCAGCACCGGGACAGGGTTTTCACCCCTCCACTTT CASSTGTGFSPLHF
TRBJ1-1 many TRBV6-4 . TGTGCCAGCAGTGACATGGCTTTCTTT CASSDMAFF
TRBJ1-4 many TRBV7-9 . TGTGCCAGCAGACTTACCGCCAGGGGAGGGGAAAAACTGTTTTTT CASRLTARGGEKLFF
TRBJ2-5 many TRBV18 . TGTGCCAGCTCATACGGGCTAGAGCAGACCCAGTACTTC CASSYGLEQTQYF
TRBJ1-5 . TRBV4-1 . TGCGCCAGCAGCCAAGGGGAAGACGGGTTGAATCAGCCCCAGCATTTT CASSQGEDGLNQPQHF
TRBJ2-1 many TRBV30 TRBD2 TGTGCCTGCCCCCCGACTAGCGGGAGTGTCAATGAGCAGTTCTTC CACPPTSGSVNEQFF
TRBJ2-5 many TRBV11-2 . TGTGCCAGCAGCTTCGATGGAGAGACCCAGTACTTC CASSFDGETQYF
TRBJ1-2 many TRBV28 TRBD1 TGTGCCAGCCACGCAATTATTGGACAGGGGATTAGTGGCTACACCTTC CASHAIIGQGISGYTF
TRBJ1-2 many TRBV5-1 . TGCGCCAGCAGCCCAACAACAGCGGCCTATGGCTACACCTTC CASSPTTAAYGYTF
TRBJ2-7 . TRBV15 . TGTGCCACCAGCAGTGTACAGTACTACGAGCAGTACTTC CATSSVQYYEQYF
TRBJ1-1 . TRBV20-1 . TGCAGTGCTAGAGTTCATATATTAACTGAAGCTTTCTTT CSARVHILTEAFF
TRBJ1-5 many TRBV3-1 . TGTGCCAGCAGCCAAGAAGGGAGTCAGCCCCAGCATTTT CASSQEGSQPQHF
TRBJ1-1 many TRBV2 . TGTGCCAGCAGTTTAGGGAGACAGAACACTGAAGCTTTCTTT CASSLGRQNTEAFF
TRBJ1-3 many TRBV20-1 . TGCAGTGCTAGTGACCTACAGGGTTCTGGAAACACCATATATTTT CSASDLQGSGNTIYF
TRBJ2-7 few TRBV20-1 . TGCAGTGCGCAGCGGTCCTACGAGCAGTACTTC CSAQRSYEQYF
TRBJ1-1 . TRBV6-1 . TGTGCCAGCAGTGAAGATGGCTGGGGCCCCTTGAGCACTGAAGCTTTCTTT CASSEDGWGPLSTEAFF
TRBJ1-1 many TRBV2 . TGTGCCAGCGGGGACTCTTCGGACACCATGAACACTGAAGCTTTCTTT CASGDSSDTMNTEAFF
TRBJ2-1 many TRBV10-3 . TGTGCCATCAGTCCCCGGGACTCCTCCTACAATGAGCAGTTCTTC CAISPRDSSYNEQFF
TRBJ2-7 many TRBV19 TRBD2 TGTGCCAGTAGTATGGGGGGGGTCGGGGCCTACGAGCAGTACTTC CASSMGGVGAYEQYF
TRBJ2-1 many TRBV28 TRBD1 TGTGCCAGCATCAATAAAGCCGGGACAGACTACAATGAGCAGTTCTTC CASINKAGTDYNEQFF
TRBJ2-3 many TRBV29-1 TRBD1 TGCAGCGTAACCGGGACAGCCTCCACAGATACGCAGTATTTT CSVTGTASTDTQYF
TRBJ1-1 many TRBV20-1 TRBD1 TGCAGTGCTCCGACAGGGAAAGGTGTTTTAAGGAACACTGAAGCTTTCTTT CSAPTGKGVLRNTEAFF
TRBJ1-5 few TRBV28 . TGTGCCAGCGACAGGTCAATGGGACCCCAGCATTTT CASDRSMGPQHF
TRBJ2-5 . TRBV5-4 . TGTGCCAGCAGCTTGGGGCCCCGAGGGGAGACCCAGTACTTC CASSLGPRGETQYF
TRBJ1-6 few TRBV6-6 . TGTGCCAGCAGTTACGGTGCTAACTATAATTCACCCCTCCACTTT CASSYGANYNSPLHF
TRBJ1-1 many TRBV5-1 . TGCGCCAGCAGCTTGACCCCAGTGGGAGGCACTGAAGCTTTCTTT CASSLTPVGGTEAFF
TRBJ1-6 many TRBV2 TRBD1 TGTGCCAGCAGGGGGGGGACAGATGTATGGACCCTCCACTTT CASRGGTDVWTLHF
TRBJ1-2 many TRBV12-3/TRBV12-4 TRBD1 TGTGCCAGCAGTTCACAGGGGAGTGGGACTGGCTACACCTTC CASSSQGSGTGYTF
TRBJ1-1 . TRBV18 . TGTGCCAGTCTTACAGGGACGGGCACTGAAGCTTCCTTT CASLTGTGTEASF
TRBJ2-5 many TRBV10-2 TRBD1 TGCGCCAGCACCCCAGGACAGGTTGGGACCCAGTACTTC CASTPGQVGTQYF
TRBJ1-5 . TRBV28 . TGTGCCAGCAGTGTACAGGGACGGGGGTATAGCAATCAGCCCCAGCATTTT CASSVQGRGYSNQPQHF
TRBJ2-1 many TRBV12-3/TRBV12-4 . TGTGCCAGCAGTCTCCCCTACAATGAGCAGTTCTTC CASSLPYNEQFF
TRBJ1-6 many TRBV28 . TGTGCCAGCAGTTTTTCAGCAGGGCGGTATAATTCACCCCTCCACTTT CASSFSAGRYNSPLHF
TRBJ1-1 many TRBV28 . TGTGCCAGCAGAACGTCGGGTCTTGAAGCTTTCTTT CASRTSGLEAFF
TRBJ2-3 many TRBV10-3 . TGTGCCATCAGTGAGGGAACCTTAGATACGCAGTATTTT CAISEGTLDTQYF
TRBJ1-1 many TRBV12-3/TRBV12-4 . TGTGCCAGCAGTTTAGGGCAAGGGACTAAAGCTTTCTTT CASSLGQGTKAFF
TRBJ2-3 few TRBV18 . TGTGCCAGCTCACCAGAACGGGGCCCAGATACGCAGTATTTT CASSPERGPDTQYF
TRBJ1-2 many TRBV28 TRBD1 TGTGCCAGCAGCCCCCCCCTGGGACAGAACTATGGCTACACCTTC CASSPPLGQNYGYTF
TRBJ2-1 many TRBV7-2 . TGTGCCAGCAGCTTAGGATCTGACACCTACAATGAGCAGTTCTTC CASSLGSDTYNEQFF
TRBJ1-4 many TRBV28 TRBD1 TGTGCCAGCAGTTTCCCGGACAGGGGTGTCACTAATGAAAAACTGTTTTTT CASSFPDRGVTNEKLFF
TRBJ1-1 few TRBV3-1 . TGTGCCAGCAGCCAAGATAGGAGTTTCAGGGGCAACACTGAAGCTTTCTTT CASSQDRSFRGNTEAFF
TRBJ2-2 . TRBV28 . TGTGCCAGCAGTCCGACCACCGGGGAGCTGCTTTTT CASSPTTGELLF
TRBJ1-2 many TRBV24-1 TRBD1 TGTGCCACCAGTGATACAGGGGGCCGGGGCTATGGCTACACCTTC CATSDTGGRGYGYTF
TRBJ2-3 many TRBV2 . TGTGCCAGCGGTTATGTGGGCGGGGGCACAGATACGCAGTATTTT CASGYVGGGTDTQYF
TRBJ2-7 many TRBV12-3/TRBV12-4 TRBD2 TGTGCCAGCAGCCCGGGACTAGCGGGATATCACGAGCAGTACTTC CASSPGLAGYHEQYF
TRBJ1-1 many TRBV18 TRBD1 TGTGCCAGCTCAGAGACAGGGTCCGGCACTGAAGCTTTCTTT CASSETGSGTEAFF
TRBJ2-1 many TRBV7-2 . TGTGCCAGCAGCACGCGACAGACCGTACGGGCGTTCTTC CASSTRQTVRAFF
TRBJ2-1 few TRBV19 . TGTGCCAGTAGAACGCAACAGGGTCGAGCCTATGAGCAGTTCTTC CASRTQQGRAYEQFF
TRBJ1-2 . TRBV18 . TGTGCCAGCTCACCACCGATGGGCGGCTACACCTTC CASSPPMGGYTF